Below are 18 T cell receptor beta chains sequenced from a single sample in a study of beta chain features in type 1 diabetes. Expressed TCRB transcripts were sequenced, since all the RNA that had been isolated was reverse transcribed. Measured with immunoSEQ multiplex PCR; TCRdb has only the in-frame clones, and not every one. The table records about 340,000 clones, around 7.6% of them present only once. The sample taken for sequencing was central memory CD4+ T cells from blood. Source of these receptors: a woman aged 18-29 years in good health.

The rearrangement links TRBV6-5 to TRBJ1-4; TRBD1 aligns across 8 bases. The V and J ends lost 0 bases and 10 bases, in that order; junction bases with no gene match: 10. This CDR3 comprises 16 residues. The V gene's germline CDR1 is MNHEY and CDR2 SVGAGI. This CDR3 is CASSYSGDRSFGKLFF. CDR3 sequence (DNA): TGTGCCAGCAGTTACTCGGGGGACAGGTCGTTTGGAAAACTGTTTTTT.

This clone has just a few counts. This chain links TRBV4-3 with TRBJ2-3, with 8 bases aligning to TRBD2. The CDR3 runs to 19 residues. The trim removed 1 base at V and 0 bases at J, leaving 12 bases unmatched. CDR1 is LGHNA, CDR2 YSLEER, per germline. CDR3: CASSQGGLSGSRSTDTQYF. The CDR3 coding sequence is TGCGCCAGCAGCCAAGGGGGACTCAGCGGGAGTAGGAGCACAGATACGCAGTATTTT.

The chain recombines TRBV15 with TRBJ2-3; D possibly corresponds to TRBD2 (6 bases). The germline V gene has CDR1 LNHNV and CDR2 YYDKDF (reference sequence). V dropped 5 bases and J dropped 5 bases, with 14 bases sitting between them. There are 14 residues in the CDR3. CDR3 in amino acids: CATSWDSQRDTQYF. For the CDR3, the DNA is TGTGCCACCAGCTGGGACTCCCAACGAGATACGCAGTATTTT.

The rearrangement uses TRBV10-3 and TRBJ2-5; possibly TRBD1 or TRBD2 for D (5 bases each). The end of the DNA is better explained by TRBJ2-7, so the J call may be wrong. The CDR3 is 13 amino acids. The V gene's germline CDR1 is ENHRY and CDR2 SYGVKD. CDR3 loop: CAISGGIGNEQYF. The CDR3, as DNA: TGTGCCATCAGTGGGGGGATCGGCAACGAGCAGTACTTC.

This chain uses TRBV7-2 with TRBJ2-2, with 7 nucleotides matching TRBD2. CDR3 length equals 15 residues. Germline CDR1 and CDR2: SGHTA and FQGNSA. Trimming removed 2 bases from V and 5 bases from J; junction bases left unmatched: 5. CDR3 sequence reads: CASSLYASGTGELFF. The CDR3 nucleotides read TGTGCCAGCAGCTTATACGCTAGCGGAACCGGGGAGCTGTTTTTT.

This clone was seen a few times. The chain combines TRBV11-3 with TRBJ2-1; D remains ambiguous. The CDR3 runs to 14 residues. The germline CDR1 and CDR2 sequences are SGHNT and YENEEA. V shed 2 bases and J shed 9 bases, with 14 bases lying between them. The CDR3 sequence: CASSLRTGSGEQFF. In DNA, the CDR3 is TGTGCCAGCAGCTTAAGAACTGGTTCGGGTGAGCAGTTCTTC.

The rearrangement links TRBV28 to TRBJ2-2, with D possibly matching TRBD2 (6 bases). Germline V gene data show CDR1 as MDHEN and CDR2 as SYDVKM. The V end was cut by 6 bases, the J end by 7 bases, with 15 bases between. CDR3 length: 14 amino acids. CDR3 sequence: CASSQTRIGGELFF. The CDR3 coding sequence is TGTGCCAGCAGCCAGACTAGGATAGGCGGGGAGCTGTTTTTT.

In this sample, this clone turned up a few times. CDR3 DNA: TGCGCCAGCAGCCAAGGGGCTCCGGGACTAGCGGGAACTGTGGTGAATGAGCAGTTCTTC. Its protein is CASSQGAPGLAGTVVNEQFF. The genes are TRBV4-3 and TRBJ2-1, with 13 bases matching TRBD2. Trimming cost V 1 base and J 7 bases; bases outside gene matches: 16. The CDR3 is 20 residues long. Germline V CDR1 and CDR2: LGHNA, YSLEER.

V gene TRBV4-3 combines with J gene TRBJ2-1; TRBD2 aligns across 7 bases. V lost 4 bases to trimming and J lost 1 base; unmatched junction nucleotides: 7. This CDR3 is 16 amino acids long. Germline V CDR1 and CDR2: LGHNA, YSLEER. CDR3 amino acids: CASSPRGSGSYNEQFF. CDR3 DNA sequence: TGCGCCAGCAGCCCACGCGGGAGTGGGTCCTACAATGAGCAGTTCTTC.

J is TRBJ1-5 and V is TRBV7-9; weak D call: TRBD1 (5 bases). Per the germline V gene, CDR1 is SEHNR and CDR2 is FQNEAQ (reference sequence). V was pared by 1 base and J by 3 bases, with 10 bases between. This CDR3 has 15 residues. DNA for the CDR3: TGTGCCAGCAGCTTAGGGGCAGGGTACAATCAGCCCCAGCATTTT. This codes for CASSLGAGYNQPQHF.

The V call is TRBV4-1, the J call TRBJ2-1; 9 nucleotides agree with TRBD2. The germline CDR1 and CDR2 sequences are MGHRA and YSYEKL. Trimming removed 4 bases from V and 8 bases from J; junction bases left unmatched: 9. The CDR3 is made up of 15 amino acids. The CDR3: CASSPEAGGRDEQFF. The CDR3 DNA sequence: TGCGCCAGCAGCCCAGAAGCGGGAGGCCGCGATGAGCAGTTCTTC.

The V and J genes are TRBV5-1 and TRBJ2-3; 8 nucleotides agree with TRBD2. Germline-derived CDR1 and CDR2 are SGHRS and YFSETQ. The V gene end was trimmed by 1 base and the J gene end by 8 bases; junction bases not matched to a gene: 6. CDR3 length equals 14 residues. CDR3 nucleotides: TGCGCCAGCAGCTTGCAAGCGGGAGAAGGTACGCAGTATTTT. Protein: CASSLQAGEGTQYF.

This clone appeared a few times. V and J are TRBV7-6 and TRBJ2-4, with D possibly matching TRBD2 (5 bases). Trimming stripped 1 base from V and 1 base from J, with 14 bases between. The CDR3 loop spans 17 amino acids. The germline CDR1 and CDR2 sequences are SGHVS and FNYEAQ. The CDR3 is CASSLGALRGAKNIQYF. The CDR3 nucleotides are TGTGCCAGCAGCTTAGGTGCCCTACGCGGGGCCAAAAACATTCAGTACTTC.

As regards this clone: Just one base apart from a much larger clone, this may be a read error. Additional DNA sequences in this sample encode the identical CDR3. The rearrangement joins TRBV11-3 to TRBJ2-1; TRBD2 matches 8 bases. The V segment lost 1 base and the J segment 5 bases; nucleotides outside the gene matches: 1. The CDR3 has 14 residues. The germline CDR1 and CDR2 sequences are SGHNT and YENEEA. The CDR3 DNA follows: TGTGCCAGCAGCTTAGGGACTAGCAACAATGAGCAGTTCTTC. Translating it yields CASSLGTSNNEQFF.

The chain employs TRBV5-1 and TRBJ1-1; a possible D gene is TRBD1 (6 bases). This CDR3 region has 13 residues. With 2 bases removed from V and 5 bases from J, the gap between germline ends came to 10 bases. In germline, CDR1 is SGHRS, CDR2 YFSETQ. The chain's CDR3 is CASSFPQGTEAFF. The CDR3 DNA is TGCGCCAGCAGCTTTCCGCAGGGGACTGAAGCTTTCTTT.

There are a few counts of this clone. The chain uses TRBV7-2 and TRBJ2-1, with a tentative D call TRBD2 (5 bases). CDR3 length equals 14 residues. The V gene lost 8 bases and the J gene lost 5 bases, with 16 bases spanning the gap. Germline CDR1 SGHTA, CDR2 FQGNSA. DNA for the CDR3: TGTGCCAGCCGCAGAGGGATAAATGACAATGAGCAGTTCTTC. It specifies CASRRGINDNEQFF.

The CDR3 region is CSVVPSESYNEQFF. CDR3 coding DNA: TGCAGCGTCGTTCCTAGCGAATCCTACAATGAGCAGTTCTTC. The chain has TRBV29-1 and TRBJ2-1, with D possibly being TRBD2 (6 bases). The V gene's germline CDR1 is SQVTM and CDR2 ANQGSEA. The CDR3 length is 14 residues. Trimming removed 6 bases from V and 1 base from J, with 13 bases in between.

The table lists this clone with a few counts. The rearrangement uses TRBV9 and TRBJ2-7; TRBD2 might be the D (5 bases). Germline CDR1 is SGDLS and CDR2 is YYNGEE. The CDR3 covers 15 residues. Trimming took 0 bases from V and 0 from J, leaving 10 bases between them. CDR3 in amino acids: CASSVGRGSSYEQYF. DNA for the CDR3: TGTGCCAGCAGCGTAGGTCGGGGTAGCTCCTACGAGCAGTACTTC. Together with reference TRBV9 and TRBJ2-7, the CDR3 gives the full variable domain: DSGVTQTPKHLITATGQRVTLRCSPRSGDLSVYWYQQSLDQGLQFLIQYYNGEERAKGNILERFSAQQFPDLHSELNLSSLELGDSALYFCASSVGRGSSYEQYFGPGTRLTVT.